These 14 T cell receptor beta chains originate from one sample sequenced in a study of blood T cell repertoires in COVID-19. Sequencing was performed with immunoSEQ multiplex PCR; in TCRdb, only in-frame clones are kept and a portion is missing. The sample lists 150,000 to 200,000 clones; roughly 80% were seen once. Sequencing input: peripheral blood. The receptors shown here come from a man aged 55 to 70 with active or convalescent COVID-19.

V usage is TRBV7-6 and J usage is TRBJ1-3, with D perhaps TRBD1 (5 bases). This CDR3 has 14 residues. Deletions cut 0 bases from V and 4 bases from J, with 7 bases between. CDR1 is SGHVS and CDR2 is FNYEAQ in the germline V gene. The chain's CDR3 is CASSLAGQGNTIYF. Written as DNA, the CDR3 is TGTGCCAGCAGCTTAGCGGGGCAGGGAAACACCATATATTTT.

The rearrangement links TRBV5-1 to TRBJ1-6; D is possibly TRBD1 (6 bases). The germline gives CDR1 SGHRS, CDR2 YFSETQ. The CDR3 spans 17 residues. V lost 8 bases, J lost 8 bases, and 26 bases lay in between. CDR3 sequence: CARAVTGPQTSDSPLHF. The CDR3 bases are TGCGCCAGAGCGGTCACAGGGCCTCAAACCTCCGATTCACCCCTCCACTTT.

The V gene is TRBV11-2, the J gene TRBJ2-7; D is possibly TRBD2 (5 bases). V was pared by 3 bases and J by 7 bases, with 10 bases between. The germline V gene has CDR1 SGHAT and CDR2 FQNNGV. This CDR3 contains 12 residues. The CDR3 reads CASSLGSSEQYF. Here the CDR3 DNA reads TGTGCCAGCAGCTTGGGGAGTTCGGAGCAGTACTTC.

The chain has TRBV28 and TRBJ1-4; 10 nucleotides line up with TRBD1. This CDR3 comprises 14 residues. V dropped 6 bases and J dropped 6; count of bases not matched to a gene: 4. Germline CDR1 is MDHEN and CDR2 is SYDVKM. DNA of the CDR3: TGTGCCAGCAGCGGGACAGGGGTTGATGAAAAACTGTTTTTT. It translates to CASSGTGVDEKLFF.

This chain uses TRBV27 with TRBJ2-7; TRBD1 might be the D (6 bases). The CDR3 contains 16 residues. Germline V gives CDR1 MNHEY, CDR2 SMNVEV (reference sequence). Trimming took off 5 bases at V and 0 bases at J, with 17 bases between the two ends. This chain's CDR3 is CASSPRTAFRSYEQYF. DNA for the CDR3: TGTGCCAGCAGTCCCCGGACAGCCTTCCGCTCCTACGAGCAGTACTTC.

V gene TRBV9 combines with J gene TRBJ2-1, with TRBD1 matching 9 bases. The CDR3 has 17 amino acids. After removal of 3 bases from V and 4 bases from J, the junction contained 11 bases not matched to a gene. The germline CDR1 and CDR2 sequences are SGDLS and YYNGEE. The CDR3 loop is CASSAQTGTGTYNEQFF. The CDR3 DNA sequence: TGTGCCAGCAGCGCACAAACCGGGACAGGGACTTACAATGAGCAGTTCTTC. The full variable domain, in which reference TRBV9 and TRBJ2-1 provide the parts outside the CDR3, is DSGVTQTPKHLITATGQRVTLRCSPRSGDLSVYWYQQSLDQGLQFLIQYYNGEERAKGNILERFSAQQFPDLHSELNLSSLELGDSALYFCASSAQTGTGTYNEQFFGPGTRLTVL.

This clone was counted only a few times. The rearrangement joins TRBV28 to TRBJ1-5; possibly TRBD1 for D (6 bases). The germline gives CDR1 MDHEN, CDR2 SYDVKM. The V end was cut by 2 bases, the J end by 4 bases, with 6 bases between. The CDR3 extends over 13 amino acids. Here the CDR3 reads CASSLDRNQPQHF. The CDR3 region has the DNA TGTGCCAGCAGTTTAGACAGGAATCAGCCCCAGCATTTT.

This clone was seen many times. The V call is TRBV13, the J call TRBJ2-1; 7 bases are a match to TRBD1. Germline CDR1 and CDR2: PRHDT and FYEKMQ (reference sequence). The CDR3 covers 13 residues. V lost 5 bases and J lost 8; bases outside the gene matches: 6. CDR3 coding DNA: TGTGCCAGCAGCGTTCCCCAGGGGGATGAGCAGTTCTTC. This gives the protein CASSVPQGDEQFF. Drawing the rest from reference TRBV13 and TRBJ2-1, the complete variable domain is AAGVIQSPRHLIKEKRETATLKCYPIPRHDTVYWYQQGPGQDPQFLISFYEKMQSDKGSIPDRFSAQQFSDYHSELNMSSLELGDSALYFCASSVPQGDEQFFGPGTRLTVL.

This rearrangement joins TRBV7-8 to TRBJ2-3; maybe TRBD1 (6 bases). Per germline, CDR1 SGHVS and CDR2 FQNEAQ. The CDR3 has 18 residues. The ends were cut back, 1 base at V and 3 bases at J, with 20 bases in the middle. The CDR3 sequence is CASSLGPMGALGTDTQYF. The CDR3 DNA is TGTGCCAGCAGCTTAGGGCCCATGGGGGCGCTGGGGACAGATACGCAGTATTTT.

The chain recombines TRBV11-3 with TRBJ2-4; 7 bases agree with TRBD1. CDR1 is SGHNT, CDR2 YENEEA, per germline. Germline trimming cut 4 bases from V and 2 bases from J; bases unmatched to any gene: 8. The CDR3 is made up of 16 amino acids. The CDR3 reads CASSSQGTVPKNIQYF. For the CDR3, the DNA is TGTGCCAGCAGCTCGCAAGGGACAGTTCCCAAAAACATTCAGTACTTC.

The V call is TRBV28, the J call TRBJ1-1; 10 nucleotides agree with TRBD1. J was trimmed by 7 bases and V by 5 bases; bases with no gene match: 7. This CDR3 is 14 amino acids long. Germline V gene sequence: CDR1 MDHEN, CDR2 SYDVKM. This CDR3 reads CASSLTGGVGEAFF. The CDR3 DNA reads as TGTGCCAGCAGTCTGACAGGGGGCGTGGGTGAAGCTTTCTTT.

This rearrangement joins TRBV28 to TRBJ2-3, with D possibly TRBD2 on 6 matching bases. The CDR3 extends over 16 amino acids. V was trimmed by 6 bases and J by 0 bases, leaving 16 bases between them. Germline assignment: CDR1 MDHEN and CDR2 SYDVKM. The CDR3 loop is CASRSSGGRSTDTQYF. DNA of the CDR3: TGTGCCAGCAGGTCTTCCGGGGGACGCAGCACAGATACGCAGTATTTT.

This chain links TRBV6-1 with TRBJ1-5; D remains unclear. The CDR3 length is 17 residues. Per the germline V gene, CDR1 is MNHNS and CDR2 is SASEGT. The germline V and J ends were trimmed by 4 bases and 0 bases, with 16 bases remaining between them. CDR3: CASSGWQRDYSNQPQHF. The CDR3 DNA is TGTGCCAGCAGTGGGTGGCAGAGAGACTATAGCAATCAGCCCCAGCATTTT.

The V call is TRBV18, the J call TRBJ1-1, with a tentative D call TRBD1 (5 bases). The germline gives CDR1 KGHSH, CDR2 LQKENI. This CDR3 spans 14 amino acids. The V end lost 6 bases, the J end lost 1 base, and 12 bases lay between the germline ends. CDR3 bases: TGTGCCAGCTCTTCACAGGCGCCGAACACTGAAGCTTTCTTT. Residues: CASSSQAPNTEAFF.